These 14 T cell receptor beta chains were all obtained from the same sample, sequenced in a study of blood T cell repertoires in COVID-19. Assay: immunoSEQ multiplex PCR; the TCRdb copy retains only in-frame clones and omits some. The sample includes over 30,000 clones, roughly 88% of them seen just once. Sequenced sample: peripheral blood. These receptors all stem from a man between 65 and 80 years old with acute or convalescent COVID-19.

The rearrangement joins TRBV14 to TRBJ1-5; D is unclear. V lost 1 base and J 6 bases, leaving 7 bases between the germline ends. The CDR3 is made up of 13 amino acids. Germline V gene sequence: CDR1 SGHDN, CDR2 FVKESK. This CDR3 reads CASSQAPGQPQHF. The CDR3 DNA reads TGTGCCAGCAGCCAAGCACCGGGTCAGCCCCAGCATTTT.

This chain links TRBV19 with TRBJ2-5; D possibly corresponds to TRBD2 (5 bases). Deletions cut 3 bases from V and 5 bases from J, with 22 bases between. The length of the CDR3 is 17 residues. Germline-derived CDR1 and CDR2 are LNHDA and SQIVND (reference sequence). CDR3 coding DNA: TGTGCCAGTAGTATCGAGATGAGGTCTCGGGGTGGGGAGACCCAGTACTTC. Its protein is CASSIEMRSRGGETQYF.

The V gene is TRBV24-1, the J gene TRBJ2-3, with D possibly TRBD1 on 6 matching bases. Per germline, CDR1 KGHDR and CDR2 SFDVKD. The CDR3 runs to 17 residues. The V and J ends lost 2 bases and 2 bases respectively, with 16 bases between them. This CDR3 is CATSDSTGRDPTDTQYF. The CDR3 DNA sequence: TGTGCCACCAGTGATTCGACAGGCCGGGACCCCACAGATACGCAGTATTTT.

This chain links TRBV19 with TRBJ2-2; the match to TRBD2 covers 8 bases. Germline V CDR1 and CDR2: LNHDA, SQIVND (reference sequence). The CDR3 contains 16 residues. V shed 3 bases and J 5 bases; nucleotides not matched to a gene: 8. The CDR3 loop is CASSIGRLAGTGELFF. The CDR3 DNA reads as TGTGCCAGTAGTATCGGGAGGTTAGCGGGAACCGGGGAGCTGTTTTTT.

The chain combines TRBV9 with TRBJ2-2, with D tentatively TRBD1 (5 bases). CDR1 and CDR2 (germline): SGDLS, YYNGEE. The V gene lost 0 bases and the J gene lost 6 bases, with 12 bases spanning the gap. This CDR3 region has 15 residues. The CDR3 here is CASSVDWGQAGELFF. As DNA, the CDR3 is TGTGCCAGCAGCGTAGACTGGGGCCAGGCCGGGGAGCTGTTTTTT.

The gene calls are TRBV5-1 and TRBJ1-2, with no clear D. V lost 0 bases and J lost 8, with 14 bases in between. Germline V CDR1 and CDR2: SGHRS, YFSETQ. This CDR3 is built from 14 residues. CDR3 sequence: CASSLAEGYEGYTF. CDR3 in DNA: TGCGCCAGCAGCTTGGCCGAGGGATACGAAGGCTACACCTTC.

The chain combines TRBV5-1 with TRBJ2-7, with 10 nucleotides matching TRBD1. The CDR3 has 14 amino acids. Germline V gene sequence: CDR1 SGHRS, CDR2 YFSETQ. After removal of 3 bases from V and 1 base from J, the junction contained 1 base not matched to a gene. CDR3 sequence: CASSWTGGSYEQYF. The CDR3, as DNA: TGCGCCAGCAGCTGGACAGGGGGGTCCTACGAGCAGTACTTC. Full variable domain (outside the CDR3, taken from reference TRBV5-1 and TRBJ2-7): KAGVTQTPRYLIKTRGQQVTLSCSPISGHRSVSWYQQTPGQGLQFLFEYFSETQRNKGNFPGRFSGRQFSNSRSEMNVSTLELGDSALYLCASSWTGGSYEQYFGPGTRLTVT.

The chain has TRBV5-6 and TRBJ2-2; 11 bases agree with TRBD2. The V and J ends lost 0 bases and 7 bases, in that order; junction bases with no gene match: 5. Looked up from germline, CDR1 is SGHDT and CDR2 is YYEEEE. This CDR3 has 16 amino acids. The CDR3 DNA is TGTGCCAGCAGCTTGGGGCTAGCGGGAGGACTCGGGGAGCTGTTTTTT. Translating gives CASSLGLAGGLGELFF.

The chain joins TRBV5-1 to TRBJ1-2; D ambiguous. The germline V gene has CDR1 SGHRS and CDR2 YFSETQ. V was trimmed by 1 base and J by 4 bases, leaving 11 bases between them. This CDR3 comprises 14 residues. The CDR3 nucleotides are TGCGCCAGCAGCTTGTCCGCGAGTACCTATGGCTACACCTTC. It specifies CASSLSASTYGYTF.

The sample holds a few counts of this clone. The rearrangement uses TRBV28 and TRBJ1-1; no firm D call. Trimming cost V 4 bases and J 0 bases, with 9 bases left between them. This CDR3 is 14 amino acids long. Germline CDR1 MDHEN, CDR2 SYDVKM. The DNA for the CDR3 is TGTGCCAGCAGTTCACCGGGTCTGAACACTGAAGCTTTCTTT. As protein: CASSSPGLNTEAFF.

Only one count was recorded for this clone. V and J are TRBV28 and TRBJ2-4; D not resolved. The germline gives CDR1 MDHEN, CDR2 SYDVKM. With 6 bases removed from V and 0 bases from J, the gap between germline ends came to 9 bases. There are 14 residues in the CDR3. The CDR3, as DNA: TGTGCCAGCAGCCTTACAGAAGCCAAAAACATTCAGTACTTC. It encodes CASSLTEAKNIQYF.

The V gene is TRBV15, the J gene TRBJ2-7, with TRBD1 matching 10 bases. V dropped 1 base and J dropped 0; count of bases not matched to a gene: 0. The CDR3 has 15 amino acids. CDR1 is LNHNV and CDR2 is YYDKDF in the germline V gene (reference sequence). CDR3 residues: CATSRGQGASYEQYF. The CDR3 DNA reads TGTGCCACCAGCAGAGGACAGGGGGCCTCCTACGAGCAGTACTTC.

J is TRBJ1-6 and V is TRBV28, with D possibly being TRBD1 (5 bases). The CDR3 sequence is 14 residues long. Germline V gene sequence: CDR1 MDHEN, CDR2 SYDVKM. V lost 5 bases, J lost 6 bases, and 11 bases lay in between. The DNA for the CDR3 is TGTGCCAGCAGTCCCCTTCAGGGTAATTCACCCCTCCACTTT. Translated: CASSPLQGNSPLHF.

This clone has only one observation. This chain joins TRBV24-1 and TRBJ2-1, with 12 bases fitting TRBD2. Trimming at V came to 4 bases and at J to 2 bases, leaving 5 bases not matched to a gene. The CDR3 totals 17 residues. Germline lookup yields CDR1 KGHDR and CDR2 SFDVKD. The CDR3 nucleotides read TGTGCCACCAGTGACCCGGGACTAGCGGGCACCTACAATGAGCAGTTCTTC. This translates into CATSDPGLAGTYNEQFF.